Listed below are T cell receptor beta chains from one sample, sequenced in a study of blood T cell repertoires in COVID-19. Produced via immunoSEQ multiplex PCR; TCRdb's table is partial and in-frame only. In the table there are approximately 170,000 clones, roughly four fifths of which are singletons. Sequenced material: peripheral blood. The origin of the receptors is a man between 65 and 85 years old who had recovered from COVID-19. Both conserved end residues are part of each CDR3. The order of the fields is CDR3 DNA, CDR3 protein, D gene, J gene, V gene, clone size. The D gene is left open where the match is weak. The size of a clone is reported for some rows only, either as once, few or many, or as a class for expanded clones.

TGCGCCAGCAGAGGAAATAGCGGGATCGGCCAAGAGACCCAGTACTTC,CASRGNSGIGQETQYF,TRBD2,TRBJ2-5,TRBV10-2,-
TGTGCCAGTACCGATCCCCGGGGGGGAGGGAGTGAAAAACTGTTTTTT,CASTDPRGGGSEKLFF,-,TRBJ1-4,TRBV19,once
TGTGCCAGTAGTCCCCTGAGGGACAGCCAATTTGCAACTAATGAAAAACTGTTTTTT,CASSPLRDSQFATNEKLFF,TRBD1,TRBJ1-4,TRBV19,once
TGTGCCAGCAGCTTTTCTATGTACAATGAGCAGTTCTTC,CASSFSMYNEQFF,-,TRBJ2-1,TRBV7-2,few
TGTGCCAGCGCGGGGGACGAGCAGTACTTC,CASAGDEQYF,TRBD2,TRBJ2-7,TRBV27,-
TGTGCCAGCAGTTACACCCGGGACAGAACCTACGAGCAGTACTTC,CASSYTRDRTYEQYF,TRBD1,TRBJ2-7,TRBV6-2/TRBV6-3,-
TGTGCCAGCAGCCCCCCCCCGGCCGGGGAGCTGTTTTTT,CASSPPPAGELFF,-,TRBJ2-2,TRBV9,-
TGTGCCAGCAGCACCGGGACAGGGGGCAGGGAGACCCAGTACTTC,CASSTGTGGRETQYF,TRBD1,TRBJ2-5,TRBV6-5,-
TGTGCCTGGAGTGTACAGCCAGGTTTTTACGAGCAGTACTTC,CAWSVQPGFYEQYF,-,TRBJ2-7,TRBV30,-
TGTGCCTGGAGTGTACCCGGGACAGTAGGTACGCAGTATTTT,CAWSVPGTVGTQYF,TRBD1,TRBJ2-3,TRBV30,few
TGTGCCAGCAGTCGGACTAGATCCTACAATGAGCAGTTCTTC,CASSRTRSYNEQFF,TRBD2,TRBJ2-1,TRBV6-5,-
TGTGCCAGCAGTTTAATGGGACAGGGTCGCGTTTACTATGGCTACACCTTC,CASSLMGQGRVYYGYTF,TRBD1,TRBJ1-2,TRBV28,few
TGTGCCAGCTCCCCGACGGGACAGGGTTACGAGCAGTACTTC,CASSPTGQGYEQYF,TRBD1,TRBJ2-7,TRBV2,once
TGTGCCAGCAGCTTCTATCCCGGGTGTGAGTTCTTC,CASSFYPGCEFF,-,TRBJ2-1,TRBV7-2,-
TGTGCCTGGAGTGATCAGATGAACACTGAAGCTTTCTTT,CAWSDQMNTEAFF,-,TRBJ1-1,TRBV30,once
TGCGCCAGCAGCGCCAGCGGGGTAAGCTCCTACGAGCAGTACTTC,CASSASGVSSYEQYF,TRBD2,TRBJ2-7,TRBV5-1,-
TGTGCCAGCAGTTTATACAGTTACTATGGCTACACCTTC,CASSLYSYYGYTF,-,TRBJ1-2,TRBV27,-
TGTGCCAGCAGCCCGGGACAGCGCAACAATCAGCCCCAGCATTTT,CASSPGQRNNQPQHF,TRBD1,TRBJ1-5,TRBV28,-
TGCGCCAGCAAAGGGGCAGGGGGCGCGAATGCGGGCACTGAAGCTTTCTTT,CASKGAGGANAGTEAFF,TRBD1,TRBJ1-1,TRBV5-1,-
TGTGCCAGCAGTTTATCGGTGACAGGGGGTACTGAAGCTTTCTTT,CASSLSVTGGTEAFF,TRBD1,TRBJ1-1,TRBV27,-
TGTGCCAGCAGCTTAAAAGGGACTAGCGGGAGCAATGAGCAGTTCTTC,CASSLKGTSGSNEQFF,TRBD2,TRBJ2-1,TRBV7-3,-
TGTGCCAGCAGTCCCCCCCGTCGGCTAGAAAACCACGAGCAGTACTTC,CASSPPRRLENHEQYF,-,TRBJ2-7,TRBV6-6,-
TGTGCCAGCCACAGGACAGGGAAAGGGACTGAAGCTTTCTTT,CASHRTGKGTEAFF,TRBD1,TRBJ1-1,TRBV6-5,-
TGTGCCTGGAGTGGACTAGCGGTCAATGAGCAGTTCTTC,CAWSGLAVNEQFF,TRBD2,TRBJ2-1,TRBV30,-
TGTGCGCTTTGGGGAGGGGAGACCCAGTACTTC,CALWGGETQYF,TRBD2,TRBJ2-5,TRBV7-7,-
TGTGCCAGCTCACCGGCCACTACGGAGCAGTTCTTC,CASSPATTEQFF,-,TRBJ2-1,TRBV18,-
TGTGCCACCAGCAGGAACAGGGGACTCCCCGAGCAGTACTTC,CATSRNRGLPEQYF,-,TRBJ2-7,TRBV15,-
TGTGCCACAACAGACACGAACTATGGCTACACCTTC,CATTDTNYGYTF,-,TRBJ1-2,TRBV6-5,-
TGTGCCAGCAGAAGCAGACTAGCGGGGAGCACAGATACGCAGTATTTT,CASRSRLAGSTDTQYF,TRBD2,TRBJ2-3,TRBV7-9,-
TGCGCCAGCACCCCCTCTAGACAGGGCGTTCTTGAGCAGTTCTTC,CASTPSRQGVLEQFF,TRBD1,TRBJ2-1,TRBV5-1,once
TGTGCCAGCAGCTTGGTCCTAGCGGGACGGCAAGAGACCCAGTACTTC,CASSLVLAGRQETQYF,TRBD2,TRBJ2-5,TRBV5-5,-
TGCAGCGTTGAAGTCCTAGCGGGAACTACTGAGCAGTTCTTC,CSVEVLAGTTEQFF,TRBD2,TRBJ2-1,TRBV29-1,-
TGTGCCAGCAGCTTGCGGGACGGGAGGGACAATGAGCAGTTCTTC,CASSLRDGRDNEQFF,TRBD2,TRBJ2-1,TRBV5-5,-